This TCR beta chain was retrieved from a study of T cell responses to AZD1222 COVID-19 vaccine. The study, taken as a whole, reports: The repertoires were collected only after the peak T cell response.

Data came from immunoSEQ multiplex PCR; TCRdb stores just in-frame clones and leaves some out. Of over 85,000 clones in the sample, 92% were seen once. On this clone itself: Antigen unknown.

V dropped 2 bases and J dropped 7 bases, with 10 bases sitting between them. The CDR3 contains 14 residues. Germline loops: CDR1 SGDLS, CDR2 YYNGEE. The source was peripheral blood, collected on day 0 of AZD1222 vaccination. The chain is built from TRBV9 and TRBJ1-6, with a possible D match to TRBD1 (5 bases). The TCR comes from an adult in good health. The CDR3 DNA follows: TGTGCCAGCAGCGTCGGGACGGTAAATTCACCCCTCCACTTT. It encodes CASSVGTVNSPLHF.